These 19 T cell receptor beta chains were all obtained from the same sample, sequenced in a study of human T cells and chemical hapten exposure. Time point given: pre-sensitization, week 0. Treatment of the sample: therapeutic diphenylcyclopropenone sensitization with weekly scalp DPC. TCRdb itself ran the RACE reads through MiXCR, one entry per CDR3 protein. The sample holds under 300,000 distinct CDR3 sequences, roughly 7.7% seen once. Sequenced material: whole blood, taken in connection with sensitization to the hapten diphenylcyclopropenone (DPC). These receptors came from a man between 18 and 35 years old with alopecia areata. Some clones in this sample may be carry-over from other donors' samples.

The sample holds a few counts of this clonotype. This sequence joins TRBV6-6 and TRBJ2-1; 10 positions match TRBD1. V lost 7 bases, J lost 8 bases, and 17 bases stayed unmatched. From germline, CDR1 is MNHNY and CDR2 SVGAGI (reference sequence). The CDR3 contains 17 residues. CDR3: CASIPSRTGGFMDEQFF. The CDR3 DNA is TGTGCCAGCATTCCTTCGAGGACAGGGGGGTTTATGGATGAGCAGTTCTTC.

This chain joins TRBV10-1 and TRBJ1-1; the D gene is possibly TRBD1 (5 bases). The ends were cut back, 1 base at V and 3 bases at J, with 15 bases in the middle. This CDR3 has 16 residues. In germline, CDR1 is WNHNN, CDR2 SYGVQD (reference sequence). The CDR3, as DNA: TGCGCCAGCAGTGAGTTTGGTATAGGGGAAGACACTGAAGCTTTCTTT. Its protein product is CASSEFGIGEDTEAFF.

This clonotype was seen more than once but under ten times. The V call is TRBV19, the J call TRBJ1-2; D call uncertain. CDR1 is LNHDA and CDR2 is SQIVND in the germline V gene (reference sequence). V shed 3 bases and J shed 5 bases, with 13 bases lying between them. The CDR3 is made up of 14 amino acids. The CDR3 region has the DNA TGTGCCAGTAGTATTCGAATAGGGTCATATGGCTACACCTTC. Protein product: CASSIRIGSYGYTF.

This clonotype was seen many times. The CDR3 nucleotides are TGCAGCGTTGAATTCCGGCGCCGAAACACTGAAGCTTTCTTT. Residues: CSVEFRRRNTEAFF. This chain uses TRBV29-1 with TRBJ1-1; unclear D gene. CDR3 size: 14 residues. V lost 2 bases to trimming and J lost 2 bases, with 12 bases between them. CDR1 is SQVTM, CDR2 ANQGSEA, per germline.

The V and J genes are TRBV29-1 and TRBJ2-7; D remains unclear. This CDR3 region has 13 residues. Per the germline V gene, CDR1 is SQVTM and CDR2 is ANQGSEA. With 4 bases removed from V and 4 bases from J, the gap between germline ends came to 14 bases. CDR3 coding DNA: TGCAGCGTTGTACCTGACGGCCGGTACGAGCAGTACTTC. This translates into CSVVPDGRYEQYF.

This clonotype was seen repeatedly, ten times or more. The chain has TRBV20-1 and TRBJ1-2, with TRBD1 matching 7 bases. With V trimmed by 1 base and J by 4 bases, 9 bases remained unmatched. Germline V gene data show CDR1 as DFQATT and CDR2 as SNEGSKA (reference sequence). This CDR3 spans 15 amino acids. This CDR3 reads CSARVTGTVVYGYTF. The CDR3 bases are TGCAGTGCTAGAGTTACCGGGACAGTCGTCTATGGCTACACCTTC.

The sample holds a few counts of this clonotype. V is TRBV7-2 and J is TRBJ2-1, with unresolved D. V was cut by 3 bases and J by 7 bases, with 10 bases left in between. Germline V gives CDR1 SGHTA, CDR2 FQGNSA. The CDR3 is 13 amino acids. This chain's CDR3 is CASSFGVRNEQFF. The DNA of the CDR3 is TGTGCCAGCAGCTTTGGTGTACGGAATGAGCAGTTCTTC.

The rearrangement uses TRBV20-1 and TRBJ2-7, with D possibly called TRBD1 or TRBD2 (5 bases each). V was shortened by 2 bases and J by 4 bases, with 15 bases between the two germline ends. CDR1 is DFQATT, CDR2 SNEGSKA, per germline (reference sequence). This CDR3 comprises 14 residues. The CDR3 nucleotides read TGCAGTGCTAGACGTCTCGGGACCCCATACGAGCAGTACGTC. As protein: CSARRLGTPYEQYV.

This chain connects TRBV29-1 to TRBJ1-1; D is possibly TRBD1 (5 bases). Trimming shortened V by 8 bases and J by 5 bases, and 18 bases separated the two germline ends. The length of the CDR3 is 13 residues. Per the germline V gene, CDR1 is SQVTM and CDR2 is ANQGSEA. This CDR3 reads CSTGMGGGTEAFF. The CDR3 coding sequence is TGCAGCACTGGAATGGGGGGTGGAACTGAAGCTTTCTTT.

The sample holds many counts of this clonotype. The chain uses TRBV5-1 and TRBJ1-1; D is unresolved. From germline, CDR1 is SGHRS and CDR2 YFSETQ. The CDR3 has 14 amino acids. Trimming shortened V by 6 bases and J by 1 base, and 13 bases separated the two germline ends. This CDR3 is CASILWVTNTEAFF. CDR3 sequence (DNA): TGCGCCAGCATACTTTGGGTAACGAACACTGAAGCTTTCTTT.

This clonotype has more than one count but fewer than ten. The gene calls are TRBV29-1 and TRBJ2-3; TRBD1 matches 8 bases. The CDR3 extends over 15 amino acids. Germline CDR1 reads SQVTM; CDR2 reads ANQGSEA. Trimming took 4 bases from V and 1 from J; bases not matched to a gene: 7. The CDR3: CSVVRGLRGTDTQYF. Written as DNA, the CDR3 is TGCAGCGTTGTCAGGGGGCTGAGGGGCACAGATACGCAGTATTTT.

The V and J genes are TRBV28 and TRBJ2-1; 12 positions match TRBD2. Germline CDR1 MDHEN, CDR2 SYDVKM. The CDR3 is made up of 13 amino acids. V lost 6 bases to trimming and J lost 6 bases; unmatched junction nucleotides: 0. The CDR3 reads CASRLAGGNEQFF. The CDR3, as DNA: TGTGCCAGCAGACTAGCGGGGGGCAATGAGCAGTTCTTC. Using reference TRBV28 and TRBJ2-1 for the parts outside the CDR3, the full variable domain is DVKVTQSSRYLVKRTGEKVFLECVQDMDHENMFWYRQDPGLGLRLIYFSYDVKMKEKGDIPEGYSVSREKKERFSLILESASTNQTSMYLCASRLAGGNEQFFGPGTRLTVL.

V and J are TRBV9 and TRBJ1-5; TRBD1 agrees at 10 bases. The CDR3 is 15 residues long. V lost 3 bases and J lost 3; bases outside the gene matches: 3. CDR1 is SGDLS, CDR2 YYNGEE, per germline. This chain's CDR3 is CASSAGTGDNQPQHF. The CDR3, as DNA: TGTGCCAGCAGCGCAGGGACAGGGGACAATCAGCCCCAGCATTTT. Filled out from reference TRBV9 and TRBJ1-5, the complete variable domain reads DSGVTQTPKHLITATGQRVTLRCSPRSGDLSVYWYQQSLDQGLQFLIQYYNGEERAKGNILERFSAQQFPDLHSELNLSSLELGDSALYFCASSAGTGDNQPQHFGDGTRLSIL.

This chain joins TRBV20-1 and TRBJ1-5, with D uncertain. CDR1 and CDR2 (germline): DFQATT, SNEGSKA (reference sequence). The CDR3 length is 16 residues. V was pared by 3 bases and J by 1 base, with 16 bases between. CDR3 sequence: CSARVRGFRSNQPQHF. The CDR3 DNA reads as TGCAGTGCTAGGGTACGAGGGTTTAGGAGCAATCAGCCCCAGCATTTT.

This chain links TRBV5-1 with TRBJ2-3; D gene uncertain. The ends were cut back, 4 bases at V and 4 bases at J, with 10 bases in the middle. CDR3 length: 13 residues. Germline CDR1 SGHRS, CDR2 YFSETQ. Here the CDR3 reads CASSLLISDTQYF. CDR3 sequence (DNA): TGCGCCAGCAGCCTTTTGATCTCAGATACGCAGTATTTT.

The V call is TRBV19, the J call TRBJ2-5; TRBD2 is a possible D gene (5 bases). The V and J ends lost 3 bases and 1 base respectively, with 9 bases between them. The CDR3 loop spans 14 amino acids. Germline CDR1 is LNHDA and CDR2 is SQIVND (reference sequence). The DNA for the CDR3 is TGTGCCAGTAGTATCACCCGGGGCCAAGAGACCCAGTACTTC. Its translation is CASSITRGQETQYF.

This sequence joins TRBV11-2 and TRBJ2-5; maybe TRBD2 (6 bases). The CDR3 runs to 14 residues. Germline CDR1 reads SGHAT; CDR2 reads FQNNGV. The germline V and J ends were trimmed by 6 bases and 4 bases, with 15 bases remaining between them. The DNA for the CDR3 is TGTGCCAGCAGAACGACAGCGGGCGGAGAGACCCAGTACTTC. It is translated as CASRTTAGGETQYF.

The rearrangement uses TRBV5-5 and TRBJ2-4; 8 bases align to TRBD1. Germline loops: CDR1 SGHKS, CDR2 YYEKEE (reference sequence). After removal of 0 bases from V and 4 bases from J, the junction contained 6 bases not matched to a gene. This CDR3 has 16 residues. The CDR3 reads CASSLGQGRSKNIQYF. CDR3 sequence (DNA): TGTGCCAGCAGCTTGGGACAGGGGAGATCAAAAAACATTCAGTACTTC.

The sample holds a few counts of this clonotype. The rearrangement links TRBV7-3 to TRBJ2-3; TRBD2 aligns across 11 bases. CDR3 length: 20 residues. Germline loops: CDR1 SGHTA, CDR2 FQGTGA. The J segment lost 4 bases and the V segment lost 4 bases, leaving 19 bases of the junction unmatched. The CDR3 region has the DNA TGTGCCAGCAGCTCCCGCGGGGGGCGGCGGACTAGCGGGCTCTCAGATACGCAGTATTTT. It yields the protein CASSSRGGRRTSGLSDTQYF.